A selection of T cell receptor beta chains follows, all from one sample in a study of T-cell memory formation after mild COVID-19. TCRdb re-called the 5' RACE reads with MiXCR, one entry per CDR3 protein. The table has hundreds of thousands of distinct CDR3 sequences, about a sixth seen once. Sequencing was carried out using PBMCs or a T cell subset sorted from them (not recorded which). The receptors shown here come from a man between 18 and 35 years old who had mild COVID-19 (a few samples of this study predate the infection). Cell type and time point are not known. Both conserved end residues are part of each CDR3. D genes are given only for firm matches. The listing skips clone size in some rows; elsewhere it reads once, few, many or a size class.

CDR3 protein: CASSQVLGGGVTDTQYF
CDR3 DNA: TGCGCCAGCAGCCAAGTTTTAGGGGGGGGAGTGACAGATACGCAGTATTTT
clone size: NA
J gene: TRBJ2-3
D gene: NA
V gene: TRBV4-3

CDR3 protein: CASSVEASGGREQYF
CDR3 DNA: TGTGCCAGCAGCGTAGAGGCTAGCGGGGGCCGGGAGCAGTACTTC
clone size: NA
J gene: TRBJ2-7
D gene: TRBD2
V gene: TRBV9

CDR3 protein: CASSPTGGPRREKLFF
CDR3 DNA: TGTGCCAGCAGCCCTACGGGCGGTCCCCGGCGGGAAAAACTGTTTTTT
clone size: NA
J gene: TRBJ1-4
D gene: NA
V gene: TRBV7-9

CDR3 protein: CASSQGLAKETQYF
CDR3 DNA: TGTGCCAGCAGCCAGGGACTAGCAAAGGAGACCCAGTACTTC
clone size: few
J gene: TRBJ2-5
D gene: TRBD2
V gene: TRBV6-5

CDR3 protein: CASSYQTPNTGELFF
CDR3 DNA: TGTGCCAGCAGTTATCAGACACCTAACACCGGGGAGCTGTTTTTT
clone size: NA
J gene: TRBJ2-2
D gene: NA
V gene: TRBV6-6

CDR3 protein: CASSLATGANVLTF
CDR3 DNA: TGTGCCAGCAGCTTAGCGACTGGGGCCAACGTCCTGACTTTC
clone size: medium-sized
J gene: TRBJ2-6
D gene: NA
V gene: TRBV7-2

CDR3 protein: CSVEGGTGATYNEQFF
CDR3 DNA: TGCAGCGTTGAAGGGGGCACGGGGGCAACTTACAATGAGCAGTTCTTC
clone size: NA
J gene: TRBJ2-1
D gene: NA
V gene: TRBV29-1

CDR3 protein: CASSQLAGGLAKNIQYF
CDR3 DNA: TGCGCCAGCAGCCAATTAGCGGGGGGGCTAGCCAAAAACATTCAGTACTTC
clone size: NA
J gene: TRBJ2-4
D gene: TRBD2
V gene: TRBV4-1

CDR3 protein: CASSSMETQYF
CDR3 DNA: TGTGCCAGCAGCTCAATGGAGACCCAGTACTTC
clone size: NA
J gene: TRBJ2-5
D gene: NA
V gene: TRBV7-2

CDR3 protein: CASSTGQGATGNTIYF
CDR3 DNA: TGTGCCAGCAGTACGGGACAGGGAGCAACGGGAAACACCATATATTTT
clone size: few
J gene: TRBJ1-3
D gene: TRBD1
V gene: TRBV6-6

CDR3 protein: CSARLVGVTDTQYF
CDR3 DNA: TGCAGTGCTAGATTGGTGGGGGTTACAGATACGCAGTATTTT
clone size: NA
J gene: TRBJ2-3
D gene: NA
V gene: TRBV20-1

CDR3 protein: CASGDPRQGSYEQFF
CDR3 DNA: TGTGCCAGCGGTGACCCGCGGCAGGGGAGCTATGAGCAGTTCTTC
clone size: few
J gene: TRBJ2-1
D gene: NA
V gene: TRBV2

CDR3 protein: CASSPGTPLREQFF
CDR3 DNA: TGTGCCAGCAGCCCCGGGACCCCCCTTAGGGAGCAGTTCTTC
clone size: few
J gene: TRBJ2-1
D gene: NA
V gene: TRBV28

CDR3 protein: CASSFWGYNSPLHF
CDR3 DNA: TGTGCCAGCAGTTTTTGGGGTTATAATTCACCCCTCCACTTT
clone size: few
J gene: TRBJ1-6
D gene: NA
V gene: TRBV12-3/TRBV12-4

CDR3 protein: CSGVRGMAEAFF
CDR3 DNA: TGCAGTGGAGTCCGGGGTATGGCTGAAGCTTTCTTT
clone size: few
J gene: TRBJ1-1
D gene: NA
V gene: TRBV20-1

CDR3 protein: CASSIPANTIYF
CDR3 DNA: TGTGCCAGCAGCATTCCAGCAAACACCATATATTTT
clone size: NA
J gene: TRBJ1-3
D gene: NA
V gene: TRBV11-2

CDR3 protein: CASSLGYRWGSGGPRSTDTQYF
CDR3 DNA: TGTGCCAGCAGCTTAGGGTATCGATGGGGTAGCGGGGGCCCAAGAAGCACAGATACGCAGTATTTT
clone size: few
J gene: TRBJ2-3
D gene: TRBD2
V gene: TRBV11-3

CDR3 protein: CASSQDGRQGDTQYF
CDR3 DNA: TGCGCCAGCAGCCAAGATGGCCGACAGGGAGATACGCAGTATTTT
clone size: NA
J gene: TRBJ2-3
D gene: TRBD1
V gene: TRBV4-1

CDR3 protein: CASTGQYYEAFF
CDR3 DNA: TGTGCCAGCACGGGGCAGTACTATGAAGCTTTCTTT
clone size: NA
J gene: TRBJ1-1
D gene: NA
V gene: TRBV6-2/TRBV6-3

CDR3 protein: CASSFWEAGELFF
CDR3 DNA: TGTGCCAGCAGCTTCTGGGAGGCCGGGGAGCTGTTTTTT
clone size: many
J gene: TRBJ2-2
D gene: NA
V gene: TRBV7-9

CDR3 protein: CSASTDTNEKLFF
CDR3 DNA: TGCAGTGCTTCGACAGACACTAATGAAAAACTGTTTTTT
clone size: few
J gene: TRBJ1-4
D gene: NA
V gene: TRBV20-1

CDR3 protein: CASSVDLTAYGYTF
CDR3 DNA: TGTGCCAGCAGCGTAGATCTGACAGCCTATGGCTACACCTTC
clone size: few
J gene: TRBJ1-2
D gene: NA
V gene: TRBV9

CDR3 protein: CASSQPPAGLAGTRTDTQYF
CDR3 DNA: TGCGCCAGCAGCCAGCCACCAGCGGGACTAGCGGGGACCCGCACAGATACGCAGTATTTT
clone size: few
J gene: TRBJ2-3
D gene: TRBD2
V gene: TRBV4-3

CDR3 protein: CASSPRTLRYTEAFF
CDR3 DNA: TGTGCCAGCAGCCCGCGCACCCTTCGGTACACTGAAGCTTTCTTT
clone size: many
J gene: TRBJ1-1
D gene: NA
V gene: TRBV7-9

CDR3 protein: CASNTATGPKYGYTF
CDR3 DNA: TGTGCCAGCAATACCGCCACGGGACCGAAGTATGGCTACACCTTC
clone size: NA
J gene: TRBJ1-2
D gene: NA
V gene: TRBV2

CDR3 protein: CASSRDGMNTEAFF
CDR3 DNA: TGTGCCAGCAGCCGGGACGGGATGAACACTGAAGCTTTCTTT
clone size: NA
J gene: TRBJ1-1
D gene: NA
V gene: TRBV6-2/TRBV6-3

CDR3 protein: CASSSNQAGEAFF
CDR3 DNA: TGTGCCAGCAGCTCGAACCAGGCAGGCGAAGCTTTCTTT
clone size: NA
J gene: TRBJ1-1
D gene: NA
V gene: TRBV7-2

CDR3 protein: CASSLDGNTIYF
CDR3 DNA: TGTGCCAGCAGCTTGGACGGAAACACCATATATTTT
clone size: many
J gene: TRBJ1-3
D gene: NA
V gene: TRBV5-5

CDR3 protein: CASSLRGGESDTQYF
CDR3 DNA: TGTGCCAGCAGCCTGAGAGGGGGGGAGTCAGATACGCAGTATTTT
clone size: NA
J gene: TRBJ2-3
D gene: NA
V gene: TRBV7-2

CDR3 protein: CASSPPRATVTDTQYF
CDR3 DNA: TGTGCCAGCTCACCACCGAGGGCTACAGTCACAGATACGCAGTATTTT
clone size: NA
J gene: TRBJ2-3
D gene: NA
V gene: TRBV18